This T cell receptor (beta chain) was profiled in a study of response to subunit inactivated influenza vaccine. A single record per CDR3 protein comes from TCRdb applying MiXCR to the RT-PCR reads. The repertoire holds more than 700,000 distinct CDR3 sequences, with around 21% as singletons. The germline CDR1 and CDR2 sequences are SGHRS and YFSETQ. The V end lost 1 base, the J end lost 0 bases, and 11 bases lay between the germline ends. The CDR3 spans 15 residues. The material sequenced was PBMCs from blood, taken roughly 5 days after vaccination. This clonotype originated in a man in his forties or fifties who received an inactivated influenza vaccine. This chain uses TRBV5-1 with TRBJ2-7; D might be TRBD1 or TRBD2, each matching 6 bases. The CDR3 reads CASSLLSGASYEQYF. In nucleotides, the CDR3 is TGCGCCAGCAGCTTGTTATCGGGGGCCTCCTACGAGCAGTACTTC.